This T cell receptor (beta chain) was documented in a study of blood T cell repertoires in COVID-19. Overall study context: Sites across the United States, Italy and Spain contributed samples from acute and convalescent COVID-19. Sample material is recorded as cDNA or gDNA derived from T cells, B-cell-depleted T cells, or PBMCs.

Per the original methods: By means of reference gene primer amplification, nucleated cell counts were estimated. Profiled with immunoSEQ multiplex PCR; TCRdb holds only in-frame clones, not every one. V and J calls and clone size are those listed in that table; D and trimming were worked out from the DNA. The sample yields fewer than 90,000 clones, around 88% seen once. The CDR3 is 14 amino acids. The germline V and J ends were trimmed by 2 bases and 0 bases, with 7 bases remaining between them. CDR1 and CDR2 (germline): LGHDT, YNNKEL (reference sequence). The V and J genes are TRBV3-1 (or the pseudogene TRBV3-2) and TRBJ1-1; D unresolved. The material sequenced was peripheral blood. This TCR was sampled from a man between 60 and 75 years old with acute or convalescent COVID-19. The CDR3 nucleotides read TGTGCCAGCAGCCAATCTCCGGTGAACACTGAAGCTTTCTTT. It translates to CASSQSPVNTEAFF.